What follows is one TCR beta chain and its context. What it recognizes is unknown. The CDR3 loop spans 12 amino acids. Looked up from germline, CDR1 is GTSNPN and CDR2 is SVGIG (reference sequence). V was cut by 3 bases and J by 4 bases, with 9 bases left in between. The data are from a study of shared clonotypes between healthy human individuals. Donors, without exception, were Caucasian adults residing in Nashville, Tennessee. In the CD4+ fraction, cells were divided into CD45RA+ naive and CD45RA-negative memory subsets. Deep-level running was used for the assay. Method: immunoSEQ multiplex PCR; TCRdb's copy keeps in-frame clones and lacks some. Of 730,000 or so clones detected, 72% appear once; the ten largest clones hold under 2%. General study findings and limits: The sole specimen, blood, was sampled, and tissue repertoires likely differ.

Sequencing was done on a sample of memory CD4+ T cells sorted from blood. Subset denoted: CD45RA-negative fraction. V usage is TRBV30 and J usage is TRBJ2-5; no clear D. The receptor comes from a woman aged 25 to 39 in good health. The CDR3 loop reads CAWSEARETQYF. Here the CDR3 DNA reads TGTGCCTGGAGCGAAGCCCGAGAGACCCAGTACTTC.